A selection of T cell receptor beta chains follows, all from one sample in a study of T cells in Graves' hyperthyroidism and ophthalmopathy. In TCRdb, the multiplex PCR reads were re-called with MiXCR into one record per CDR3 protein. This sample has more than 35,000 distinct CDR3 sequences, with approximately 49% found just once. The sequenced material came from peripheral blood or thyroid tissue (not recorded which). These receptors were taken from a woman between 45 and 65 years old with Graves' hyperthyroidism. The CDR3 runs from the conserved cysteine through the conserved F or W. D genes are given only for firm matches. A clone size is listed for some rows: how often the clone was seen (once, few, many), or a class if it is expanded.

D	V	J	size	DNA	CDR3
.	TRBV7-2	TRBJ1-2	.	TGTGCCAGCAGCCCCCAGGCTTATGGCTACACCTTC	CASSPQAYGYTF
.	TRBV3-1	TRBJ1-2	many	TGTGCCAGCAGTTACGACAAGAACTATGGCTACACCTTC	CASSYDKNYGYTF
TRBD1	TRBV10-3	TRBJ1-6	.	TGTGCTACTGGACCGACAGGGGATAATTCACCCCTCCACTTT	CATGPTGDNSPLHF
.	TRBV12-3/TRBV12-4	TRBJ2-1	.	TGTGCCAGCAGTTCCGCTCTCAATGAGCAGTTCTTC	CASSSALNEQFF
.	TRBV9	TRBJ1-6	many	TGTGCCAGCAGCCCCCAAGGACAAGGGGATTCACCCCTCCACTTT	CASSPQGQGDSPLHF
TRBD1	TRBV4-1	TRBJ1-4	many	TGCGCCAGCAGGCAGGACAGGGTAGGGATTGAAAAACTGTTTTTT	CASRQDRVGIEKLFF
TRBD1	TRBV10-3	TRBJ1-6	few	TGTGCCATCAGGGCCGCAGGGGGCGACGGCCTAATGGATTCACCCCTCCACTTT	CAIRAAGGDGLMDSPLHF
.	TRBV6-5	TRBJ1-2	many	TGTGCCAGCAGTTCGGGACAAGCTGATGGCTACACCTTC	CASSSGQADGYTF
.	TRBV20-1	TRBJ2-7	many	TGCAGTGCCCGAGGGGGGCAGGGGGCCTACGAGCAGTACTTC	CSARGGQGAYEQYF
TRBD1	TRBV25-1	TRBJ1-6	once	TGTGCCAGCAGTGAGACAGGGTTTCGTTCACCCCTCCACTTT	CASSETGFRSPLHF
TRBD1	TRBV20-1	TRBJ2-7	few	TGCAGTGCTAGAGATAGGGACAGGGTCGACGAGCAGTACTTC	CSARDRDRVDEQYF
TRBD2	TRBV13	TRBJ2-3	once	TGTGCCAGCAAACAAGCGGGAGGGCGCACAGATACGCAGTATTTT	CASKQAGGRTDTQYF
TRBD1	TRBV7-9	TRBJ1-2	many	TGTGCCAGCAGTTCCGGGACAGGGGGCTATGGCTACACCTTC	CASSSGTGGYGYTF
TRBD2	TRBV20-1	TRBJ2-7	once	TGCAGTGTCCAGACTAGCGGGAGACCGAGAGAGCAGTACTTC	CSVQTSGRPREQYF
TRBD1	TRBV29-1	TRBJ1-2	few	TGCAGCGGACAGGGGGCTGGCTACACCTTC	CSGQGAGYTF
.	TRBV5-1	TRBJ2-5	many	TGCGCCAGCGCTTCGACAAGCCAAGAGACCCAGTACTTC	CASASTSQETQYF
TRBD2	TRBV9	TRBJ2-3	many	TGTGCCAGCAGCGTAGGGACTAGCCAAGCAGATACGCAGTATTTT	CASSVGTSQADTQYF
.	TRBV7-6	TRBJ1-1	.	TGTGCCAGCAGCGCAGGGCCAGGGATTGGTGAAGCTTTCTTT	CASSAGPGIGEAFF
TRBD2	TRBV20-1	TRBJ2-5	.	TGCAGTGCACCAGGACTAGCGGGAGGGACTGGAGAGACCCAGTACTTC	CSAPGLAGGTGETQYF
.	TRBV7-6	TRBJ1-1	.	TGTGCCAGCAGTGATTACCGGATTCCGGGACACCTGAACACTGAAGCTTTCTTT	CASSDYRIPGHLNTEAFF
.	TRBV20-1	TRBJ2-7	.	TGCAGTGCTGCTAGGGACCTGGAGTACGAGCAGTACTTC	CSAARDLEYEQYF
TRBD1	TRBV11-2	TRBJ1-5	.	TGTGCCAGCAGCACGGACAGGGGTGATCAGCCCCAGCATTTT	CASSTDRGDQPQHF
.	TRBV25-1	TRBJ1-5	once	TGTGCCAGCAGGGGCGGGGGCTATCAGCCCCAGCATTTT	CASRGGGYQPQHF
.	TRBV7-2	TRBJ1-1	.	TGTGCCAGCAGCCCCCAGCCAGGGTGGGAAGCTTTCTTT	CASSPQPGWEAFF
TRBD2	TRBV20-1	TRBJ2-7	.	TGCAGTGCTAGAGATCAGTCTAGCGGGAGGTCCTACGAGCAGTACTTC	CSARDQSSGRSYEQYF
TRBD1	TRBV4-1	TRBJ2-6	.	TGTGCCAGCAGCCCCGACAGGGCTTCTGGGGCCAACGTCCTGACTTTC	CASSPDRASGANVLTF
TRBD2	TRBV7-8	TRBJ2-3	.	TGTGCCAGCAGCTTAGGGACTAGCGGGAGGGCAGGCACAGATACGCAGTATTTT	CASSLGTSGRAGTDTQYF
TRBD2	TRBV6-2/TRBV6-3	TRBJ2-3	few	TGTGCAAGCGGACTAGCGGCGAGGGGAGATACGCAGTATTTT	CASGLAARGDTQYF
.	TRBV20-1	TRBJ2-3	many	TGCAGTGCTAGATGGGCGGATACGCAGTATTTT	CSARWADTQYF
TRBD2	TRBV10-2	TRBJ2-5	once	TGCGCCAGCAGTGACCCCCGGGGGGTAGCGGATGGGCAGGAGACCCAGTACTTC	CASSDPRGVADGQETQYF
TRBD1	TRBV5-5	TRBJ1-6	many	TGTGCCAGCAGCTCTAGACAGGGAAATTCACCCCTCCACTTT	CASSSRQGNSPLHF
.	TRBV10-3	TRBJ2-5	.	TGTGCCATCAGTGCGCCCGGAGAAGTTGAGACCCAGTACTTC	CAISAPGEVETQYF
TRBD1	TRBV6-5	TRBJ2-2	many	TGTGCCAGCAGTTACGGGACAGGGTTAGCCGGGGAGCTGTTTTTT	CASSYGTGLAGELFF
.	TRBV10-3	TRBJ2-1	.	TGTGCCATCAGTGGAAGGACCACAGCCTACAATGAGCAGTTCTTC	CAISGRTTAYNEQFF
.	TRBV6-1	TRBJ1-5	many	TGTGCCAGCCGTGTTTGGAGCAATCAGCCCCAGCATTTT	CASRVWSNQPQHF
.	TRBV11-2	TRBJ2-2	many	TGTGCCAGCAGCTTGGGCAGGGAGGCCGGGGAGCTGTTTTTT	CASSLGREAGELFF
.	TRBV15	TRBJ2-7	.	TGTGCCACCAGCAGTTGGGGGCTCGCCTACGAGCAGTACTTC	CATSSWGLAYEQYF
TRBD1	TRBV19	TRBJ1-5	few	TGTGCCAGTAGCTGGACAGGGGCAAGCAATCAGCCCCAGCATTTT	CASSWTGASNQPQHF
TRBD1	TRBV7-9	TRBJ1-6	.	TGTGCCAGCAGCTTCCGGACAGGGGGTTATAATTCACCCCTCCACTTT	CASSFRTGGYNSPLHF
.	TRBV20-1	TRBJ1-1	.	TGCAGTGCCAGAGATCAGGGGCTGAACACTAAAGCTTCCTTT	CSARDQGLNTKASF
.	TRBV10-1	TRBJ2-3	many	TGCGCCAGCAGTGAGGAGGGCTCTAGCACAGATACGCAGTATTTT	CASSEEGSSTDTQYF
.	TRBV11-1	TRBJ2-2	.	TGTGCCAGCAGTCCCCCCGGGGAGCTGTTTTTT	CASSPPGELFF
.	TRBV7-3	TRBJ1-3	.	TGTGCCAGCAGCCTCCGGGGGGGGTATACGGTTAACACCATATATTTT	CASSLRGGYTVNTIYF
TRBD2	TRBV4-3	TRBJ2-3	many	TGCGCCAGCAGCCAACTGACCCCCTATGGAGCGGGAGTGTCAGATACGCAGTATTTT	CASSQLTPYGAGVSDTQYF
.	TRBV20-1	TRBJ1-5	.	TGCAGTGCCCTGACGGAAATCGCCCAGCATTTT	CSALTEIAQHF
TRBD2	TRBV20-1	TRBJ2-5	medium-sized	TGCAGTGCTAGAGATGGGAGGGAGAGGGCCCAGTACTTC	CSARDGRERAQYF
TRBD2	TRBV20-1	TRBJ2-7	.	TGCAGTGCTCCGACGAGACTAGCTCAATGCTACGAGCAGTACTTC	CSAPTRLAQCYEQYF
.	TRBV11-1	TRBJ1-2	.	.	CASSFYICSTRDRGTAYGYTF